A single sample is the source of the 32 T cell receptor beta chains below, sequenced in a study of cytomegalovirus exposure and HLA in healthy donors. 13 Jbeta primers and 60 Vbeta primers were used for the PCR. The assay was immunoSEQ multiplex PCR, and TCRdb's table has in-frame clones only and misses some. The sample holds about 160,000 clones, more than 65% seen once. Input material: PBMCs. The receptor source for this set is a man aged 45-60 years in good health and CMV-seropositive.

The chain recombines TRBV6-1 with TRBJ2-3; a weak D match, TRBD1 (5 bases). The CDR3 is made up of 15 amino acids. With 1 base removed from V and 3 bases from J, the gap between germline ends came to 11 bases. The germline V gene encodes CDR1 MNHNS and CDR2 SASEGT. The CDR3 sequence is CASSEVVDITDTQYF. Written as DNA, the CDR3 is TGTGCCAGCAGTGAAGTAGTGGACATAACAGATACGCAGTATTTT.

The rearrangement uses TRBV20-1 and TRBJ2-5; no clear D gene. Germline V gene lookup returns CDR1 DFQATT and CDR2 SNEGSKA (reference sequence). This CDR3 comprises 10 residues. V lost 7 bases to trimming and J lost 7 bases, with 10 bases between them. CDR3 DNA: TGCAGTGTCCCTAGTGGGACCCAGTACTTC. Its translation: CSVPSGTQYF.

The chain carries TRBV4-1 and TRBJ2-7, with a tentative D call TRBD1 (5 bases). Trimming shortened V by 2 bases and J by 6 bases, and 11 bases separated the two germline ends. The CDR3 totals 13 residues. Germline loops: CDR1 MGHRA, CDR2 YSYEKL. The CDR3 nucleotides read TGCGCCAGCAGCCAAAATCAGGGTTTCGAGCAGTACTTC. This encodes CASSQNQGFEQYF.

The DNA for the CDR3 is TGCGCCAGCAGCCAAGTCGACATGGGACTAGCGGGAGGTCGTGGGCAGTTCTTC. It is translated as CASSQVDMGLAGGRGQFF. The rearrangement links TRBV4-1 to TRBJ2-1, with 15 bases matching TRBD2. The CDR3 sequence is 18 residues long. V shed 1 base and J 12 bases; nucleotides not matched to a gene: 13. Germline V gene sequence: CDR1 MGHRA, CDR2 YSYEKL.

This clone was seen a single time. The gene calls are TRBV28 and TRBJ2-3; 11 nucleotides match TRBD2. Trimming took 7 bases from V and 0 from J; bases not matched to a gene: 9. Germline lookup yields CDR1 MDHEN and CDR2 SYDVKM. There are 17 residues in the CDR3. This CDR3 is CASTSRLAGPSTDTQYF. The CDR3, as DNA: TGTGCCAGCACCTCGCGACTAGCGGGGCCTAGCACAGATACGCAGTATTTT.

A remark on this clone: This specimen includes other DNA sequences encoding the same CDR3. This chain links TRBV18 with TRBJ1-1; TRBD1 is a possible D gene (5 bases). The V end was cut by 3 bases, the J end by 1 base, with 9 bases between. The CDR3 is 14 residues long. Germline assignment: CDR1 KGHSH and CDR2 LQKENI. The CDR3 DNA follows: TGTGCCAGCTCACCTCGAGACAGGAACACTGAAGCTTTCTTT. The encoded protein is CASSPRDRNTEAFF.

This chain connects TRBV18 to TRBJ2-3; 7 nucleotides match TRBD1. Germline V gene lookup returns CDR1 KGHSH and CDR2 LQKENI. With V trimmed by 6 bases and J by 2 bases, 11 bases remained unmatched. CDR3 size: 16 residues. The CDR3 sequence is CASSPSYDRATDTQYF. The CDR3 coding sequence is TGTGCCAGCTCCCCATCCTACGACAGGGCCACAGATACGCAGTATTTT.

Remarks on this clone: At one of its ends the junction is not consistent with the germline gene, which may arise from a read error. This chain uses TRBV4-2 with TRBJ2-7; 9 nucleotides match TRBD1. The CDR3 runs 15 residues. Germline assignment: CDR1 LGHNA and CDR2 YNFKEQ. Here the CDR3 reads CASSPRDREGYERYF. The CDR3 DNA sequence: TGTGCCAGCAGCCCGAGGGACAGGGAGGGGTACGAGCGGTACTTC.

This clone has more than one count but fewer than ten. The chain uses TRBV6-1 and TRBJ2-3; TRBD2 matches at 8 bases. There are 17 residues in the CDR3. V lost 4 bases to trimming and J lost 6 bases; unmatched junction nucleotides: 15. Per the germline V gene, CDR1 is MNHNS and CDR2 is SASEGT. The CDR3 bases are TGTGCCAGCAGTGTACGACGAGACGGGGGGGCCCTGGATACGCAGTATTTT. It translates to CASSVRRDGGALDTQYF.

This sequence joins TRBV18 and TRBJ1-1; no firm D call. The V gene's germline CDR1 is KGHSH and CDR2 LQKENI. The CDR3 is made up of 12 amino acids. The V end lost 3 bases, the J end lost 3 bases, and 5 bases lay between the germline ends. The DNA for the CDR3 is TGTGCCAGCTCACCCCGGGACACTGAAGCTTTCTTT. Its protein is CASSPRDTEAFF.

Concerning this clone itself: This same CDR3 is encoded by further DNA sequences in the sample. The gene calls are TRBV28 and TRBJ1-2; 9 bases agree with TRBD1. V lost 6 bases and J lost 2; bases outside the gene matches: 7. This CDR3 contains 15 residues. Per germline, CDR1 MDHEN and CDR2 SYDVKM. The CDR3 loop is CASSSTGTGNYGYTF. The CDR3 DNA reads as TGTGCCAGCAGCTCAACCGGGACAGGGAACTATGGCTACACCTTC.

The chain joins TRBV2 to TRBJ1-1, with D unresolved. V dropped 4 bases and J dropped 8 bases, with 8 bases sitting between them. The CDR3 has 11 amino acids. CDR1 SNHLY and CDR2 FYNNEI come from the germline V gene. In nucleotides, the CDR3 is TGTGCCAGCAGTGGAGAGGTGGAAGCTTTCTTT. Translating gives CASSGEVEAFF.

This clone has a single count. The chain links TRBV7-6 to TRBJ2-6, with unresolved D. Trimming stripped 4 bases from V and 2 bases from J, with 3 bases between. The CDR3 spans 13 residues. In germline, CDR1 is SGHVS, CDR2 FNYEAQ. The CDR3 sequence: CASSSAGANVLTF. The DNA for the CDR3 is TGTGCCAGCAGCTCAGCTGGGGCCAACGTCCTGACTTTC.

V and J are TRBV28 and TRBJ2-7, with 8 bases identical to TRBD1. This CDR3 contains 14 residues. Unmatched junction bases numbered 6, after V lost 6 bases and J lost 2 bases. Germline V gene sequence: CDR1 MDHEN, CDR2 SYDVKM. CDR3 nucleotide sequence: TGTGCCAGCAGCCCGGACAGGGATCCCTACGAGCAGTACTTC. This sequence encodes CASSPDRDPYEQYF.

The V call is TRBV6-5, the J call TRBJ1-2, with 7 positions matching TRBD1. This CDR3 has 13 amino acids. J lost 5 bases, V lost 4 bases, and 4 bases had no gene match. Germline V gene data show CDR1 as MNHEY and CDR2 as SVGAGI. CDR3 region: CASSFAGGYGYTF. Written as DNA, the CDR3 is TGTGCCAGCAGTTTCGCAGGGGGGTATGGCTACACCTTC.

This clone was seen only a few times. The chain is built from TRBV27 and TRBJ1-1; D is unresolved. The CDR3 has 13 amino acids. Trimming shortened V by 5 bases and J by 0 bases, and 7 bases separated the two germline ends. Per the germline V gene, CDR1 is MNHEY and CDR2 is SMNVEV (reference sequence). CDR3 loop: CASSVFMNTEAFF. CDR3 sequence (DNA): TGTGCCAGCAGTGTCTTTATGAACACTGAAGCTTTCTTT.

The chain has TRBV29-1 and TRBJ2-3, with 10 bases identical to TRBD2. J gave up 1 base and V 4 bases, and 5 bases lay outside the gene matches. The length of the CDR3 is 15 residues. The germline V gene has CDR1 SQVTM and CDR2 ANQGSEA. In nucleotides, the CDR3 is TGCAGCGTTGTGAGGCTAGCGGGGGGCACAGATACGCAGTATTTT. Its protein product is CSVVRLAGGTDTQYF.

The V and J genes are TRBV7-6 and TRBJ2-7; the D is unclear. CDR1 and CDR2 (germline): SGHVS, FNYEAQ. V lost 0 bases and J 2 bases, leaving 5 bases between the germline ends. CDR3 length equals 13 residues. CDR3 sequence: CASSLAGPYEQYF. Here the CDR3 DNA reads TGTGCCAGCAGCTTAGCGGGCCCCTACGAGCAGTACTTC.

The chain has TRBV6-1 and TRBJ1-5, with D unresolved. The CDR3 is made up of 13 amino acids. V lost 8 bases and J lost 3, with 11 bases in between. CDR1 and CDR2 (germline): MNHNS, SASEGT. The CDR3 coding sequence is TGTGCCAGCCTAGGAACGAACAATCAGCCCCAGCATTTT. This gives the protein CASLGTNNQPQHF.

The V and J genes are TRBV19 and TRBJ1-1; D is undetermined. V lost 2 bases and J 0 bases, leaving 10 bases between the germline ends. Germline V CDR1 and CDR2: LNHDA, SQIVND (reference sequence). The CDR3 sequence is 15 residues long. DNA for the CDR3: TGTGCCAGTAGTATAAATGGGCGCATGAACACTGAAGCTTTCTTT. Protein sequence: CASSINGRMNTEAFF.

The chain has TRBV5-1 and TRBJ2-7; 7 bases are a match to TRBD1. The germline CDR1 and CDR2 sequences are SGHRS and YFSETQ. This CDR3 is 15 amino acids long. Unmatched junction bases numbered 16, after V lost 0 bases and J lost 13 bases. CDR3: CASSLVGTATSSSYF. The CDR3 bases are TGCGCCAGCAGCTTGGTCGGGACAGCTACGAGCAGTTCTTACTTC.

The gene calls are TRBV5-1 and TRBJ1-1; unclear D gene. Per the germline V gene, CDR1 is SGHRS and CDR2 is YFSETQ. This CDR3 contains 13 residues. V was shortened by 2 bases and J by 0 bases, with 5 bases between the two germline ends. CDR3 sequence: CASSFDMNTEAFF. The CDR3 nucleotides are TGCGCCAGCAGCTTCGACATGAACACTGAAGCTTTCTTT.

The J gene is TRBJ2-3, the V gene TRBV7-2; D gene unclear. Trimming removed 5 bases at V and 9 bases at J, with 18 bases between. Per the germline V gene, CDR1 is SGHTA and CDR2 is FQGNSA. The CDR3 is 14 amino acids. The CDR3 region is CASSRASQERTQYF. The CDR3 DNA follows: TGTGCCAGCAGCCGCGCATCCCAGGAAAGGACGCAGTATTTT.

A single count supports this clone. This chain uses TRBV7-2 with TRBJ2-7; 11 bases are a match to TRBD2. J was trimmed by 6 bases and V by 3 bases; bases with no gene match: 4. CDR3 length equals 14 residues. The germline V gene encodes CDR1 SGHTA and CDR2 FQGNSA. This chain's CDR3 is CASSFRLAGSEQYF. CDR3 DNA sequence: TGTGCCAGCAGCTTCAGACTAGCGGGGAGCGAGCAGTACTTC.

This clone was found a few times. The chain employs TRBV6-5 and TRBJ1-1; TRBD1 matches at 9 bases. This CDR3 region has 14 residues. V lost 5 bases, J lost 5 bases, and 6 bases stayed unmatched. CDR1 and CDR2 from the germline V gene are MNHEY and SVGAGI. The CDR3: CASSPGQGRTEAFF. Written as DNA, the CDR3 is TGTGCCAGCAGTCCAGGACAGGGGAGAACTGAAGCTTTCTTT.

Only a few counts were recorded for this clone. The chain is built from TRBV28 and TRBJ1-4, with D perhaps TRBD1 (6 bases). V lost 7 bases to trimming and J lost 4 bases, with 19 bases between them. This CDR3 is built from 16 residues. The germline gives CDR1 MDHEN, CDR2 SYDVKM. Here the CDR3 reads CASMGWGRQFNEKLFF. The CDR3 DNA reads TGTGCCAGCATGGGGTGGGGGCGGCAATTTAATGAAAAACTGTTTTTT. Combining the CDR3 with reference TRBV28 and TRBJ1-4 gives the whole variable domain DVKVTQSSRYLVKRTGEKVFLECVQDMDHENMFWYRQDPGLGLRLIYFSYDVKMKEKGDIPEGYSVSREKKERFSLILESASTNQTSMYLCASMGWGRQFNEKLFFGSGTQLSVL.

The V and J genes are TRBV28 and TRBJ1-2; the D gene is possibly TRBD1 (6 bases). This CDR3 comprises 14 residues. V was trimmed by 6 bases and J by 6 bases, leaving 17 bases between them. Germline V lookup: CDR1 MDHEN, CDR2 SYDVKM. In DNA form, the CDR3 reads TGTGCCAGCAGACCCGGACAGCCAGGGGATGGCTACACCTTC. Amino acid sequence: CASRPGQPGDGYTF.

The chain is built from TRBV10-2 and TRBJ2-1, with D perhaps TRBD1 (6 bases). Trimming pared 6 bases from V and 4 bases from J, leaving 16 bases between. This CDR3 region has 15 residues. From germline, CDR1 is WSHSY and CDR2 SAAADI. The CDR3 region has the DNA TGCGCCAGCAGGGAGCCGGGACAAGGTTACAATGAGCAGTTCTTC. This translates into CASREPGQGYNEQFF.

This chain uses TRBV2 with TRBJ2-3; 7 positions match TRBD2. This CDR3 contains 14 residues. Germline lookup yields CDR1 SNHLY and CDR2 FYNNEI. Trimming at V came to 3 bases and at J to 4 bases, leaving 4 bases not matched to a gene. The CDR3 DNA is TGTGCCAGCAGTGATTATGGGGGGGCAGATACGCAGTATTTT. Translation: CASSDYGGADTQYF.

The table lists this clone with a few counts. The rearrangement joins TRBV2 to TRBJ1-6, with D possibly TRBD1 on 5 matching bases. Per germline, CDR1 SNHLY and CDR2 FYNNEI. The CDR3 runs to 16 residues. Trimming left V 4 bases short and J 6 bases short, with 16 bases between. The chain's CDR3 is CASSVDRPASNSPLHF. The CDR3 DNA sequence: TGTGCCAGCAGTGTTGACAGACCCGCCAGTAATTCACCCCTCCACTTT.

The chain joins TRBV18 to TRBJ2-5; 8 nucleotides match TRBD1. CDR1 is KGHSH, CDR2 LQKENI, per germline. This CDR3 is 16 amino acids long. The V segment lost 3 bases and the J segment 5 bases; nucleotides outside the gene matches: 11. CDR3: CASSPRIRGPLETQYF. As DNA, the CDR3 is TGTGCCAGCTCACCCCGGATCAGGGGGCCCTTGGAGACCCAGTACTTC. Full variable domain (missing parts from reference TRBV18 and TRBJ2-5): NAGVMQNPRHLVRRRGQEARLRCSPMKGHSHVYWYRQLPEEGLKFMVYLQKENIIDESGMPKERFSAEFPKEGPSILRIQQVVRGDSAAYFCASSPRIRGPLETQYFGPGTRLLVL.

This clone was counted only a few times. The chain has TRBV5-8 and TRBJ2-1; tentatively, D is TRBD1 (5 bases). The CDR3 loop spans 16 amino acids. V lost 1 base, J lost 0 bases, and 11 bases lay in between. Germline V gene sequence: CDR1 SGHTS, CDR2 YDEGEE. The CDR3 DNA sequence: TGTGCCAGCAGCTTGAGTCAGGGAATCTCCTACAATGAGCAGTTCTTC. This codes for CASSLSQGISYNEQFF.